A single sample is the source of the 30 T cell receptor delta chains below, sequenced in a study of delta chains in infants with herpesvirus infections. TCR cDNA was made from PBMC RNA with gamma- and delta-chain-specific primers. TCRdb re-called the RT-PCR reads with CATT. The table records some 900 delta-chain clones, 30% to 40% of them present only once. This specimen was peripheral blood, taken at time point 2 of longitudinal follow-up. Receptors were obtained from a human donor who was a Ugandan infant, either HIV-exposed or HIV-unexposed (not recorded which).

This clone is classed as large. V usage is TRDV1 and J usage is TRDJ1, with 7 bases that match TRDD2. V dropped 1 base and J dropped 9; count of bases not matched to a gene: 17. The CDR3 totals 17 residues. CDR1 and CDR2 from the germline V gene are TSWWSYY and QGS. The CDR3 DNA reads TGTGCTCTTGGGGAACCCCCCGATTTCCTACGTCGGGGGGAACTCATCTTT. This translates into CALGEPPDFLRRGELIF.

By frequency in the sample, this clone is large. J is TRDJ3 and V is TRDV2, with TRDD3 matching over 9 bases. Germline V CDR1 and CDR2: GEAIGNYY, EKD. This CDR3 has 16 residues. After removal of 3 bases from V and 2 bases from J, the junction contained 1 base not matched to a gene. For the CDR3, the DNA is TGTGCCTGTGACTACTGGGGGACCTGGGACACCCGACAGATGTTTTTC. As protein: CACDYWGTWDTRQMFF.

Comment on this clone: A far larger clone is only one base removed, so a read error is likely. The J gene is TRDJ3, the V gene TRDV1, with D possibly being TRDD2 (6 bases). Germline V gene lookup returns CDR1 TSWWSYY and CDR2 QGS. The CDR3 consists of 22 residues. Trimming shortened V by 2 bases and J by 0 bases, and 23 bases separated the two germline ends. CDR3: CALGEGVLLRWGRSWDTRQMFF. Here the CDR3 DNA reads TGTGCTCTTGGGGAAGGTGTCCTCCTACGATGGGGACGCTCCTGGGACACCCGACAGATGTTTTTC.

This clone has more than one count but fewer than ten. The chain uses TRDV1 and TRDJ1; 8 positions agree with TRDD3. V was pared by 4 bases and J by 0 bases, with 28 bases of the junction left unmatched. The CDR3 contains 23 residues. The germline CDR1 and CDR2 sequences are TSWWSYY and QGS. CDR3 coding DNA: TGTGCTCTTGGGGTCTGGCCTTCCAAACGTACTGGGGGCCCCCCTCCGTACACCGATAAACTCATCTTT. Encoded protein: CALGVWPSKRTGGPPPYTDKLIF.

Judged by abundance, this clone is large. The gene calls are TRDV2 and TRDJ3; a possible D gene is TRDD3 (6 bases). Looked up from germline, CDR1 is GEAIGNYY and CDR2 is EKD. V was shortened by 1 base and J by 0 bases, with 12 bases between the two germline ends. The CDR3 runs to 18 residues. CDR3 DNA sequence: TGTGCCTGTGACACTGGGGGGCACAGCTCCTGGGACACCCGACAGATGTTTTTC. Its translation: CACDTGGHSSWDTRQMFF.

This clone rates as large (0.1 to 1%). V is TRDV3 and J is TRDJ1; 10 bases fit TRDD3. Germline V CDR1 and CDR2: TVYSNPD, GDNSRS (reference sequence). The V gene end was trimmed by 1 base and the J gene end by 1 base; junction bases not matched to a gene: 21. The CDR3 sequence is 20 residues long. The chain's CDR3 is CAFTLLLYWGDTRGTDKLIF. The CDR3 nucleotides are TGTGCCTTTACCCTACTCCTTTACTGGGGGGATACGCGAGGCACCGATAAACTCATCTTT. Filled out from reference TRDV3 and TRDJ1, the complete variable domain reads CDKVTQSSPDQTVASGSEVVLLCTYDTVYSNPDLFWYRIRPDYSFQFVFYGDNSRSEGADFTQGRFSVKHILTQKAFHLVISPVRTEDSATYYCAFTLLLYWGDTRGTDKLIFGKGTRVTVEP.

This clone ranks as large (0.1 to 1%). This rearrangement joins TRDV2 to TRDJ3; 8 positions agree with TRDD3. Germline V gene sequence: CDR1 GEAIGNYY, CDR2 EKD. After removal of 1 base from V and 4 bases from J, the junction contained 17 bases not matched to a gene. This CDR3 has 21 residues. The CDR3 loop reads CACDTPPLGATSGWDTRQMFF. CDR3 DNA: TGTGCCTGTGACACGCCTCCACTGGGGGCTACCTCGGGGTGGGACACCCGACAGATGTTTTTC.

This clone was seen only a few times. The chain uses TRDV2 and TRDJ3, with 12 bases matching TRDD3. Trimming cost V 4 bases and J 0 bases; bases outside gene matches: 9. The CDR3 length is 20 residues. CDR1 is GEAIGNYY and CDR2 is EKD in the germline V gene. CDR3 residues: CACDPLLGDTYSWDTRQMFF. The CDR3 nucleotides are TGTGCCTGTGATCCTTTACTGGGGGATACTTACTCCTGGGACACCCGACAGATGTTTTTC.

This clone rates as large. J is TRDJ3 and V is TRDV2, with 12 bases aligning to TRDD3. V shed 1 base and J 2 bases; nucleotides not matched to a gene: 2. Germline V gene data show CDR1 as GEAIGNYY and CDR2 as EKD. The CDR3 covers 18 residues. The DNA of the CDR3 is TGTGCCTGTGACACACTGGGGGATACAACCTGGGACACCCGACAGATGTTTTTC. Amino acids: CACDTLGDTTWDTRQMFF.

This clone was seen only once. A much larger clonotype is one base distant, so this may be a read error. The rearrangement joins TRDV1 to TRDJ1; no definite D call. This CDR3 is 20 amino acids long. Between the trimmed V and J ends, which lost 7 bases and 0 bases, there was a span of 30 bases. Germline V gene lookup returns CDR1 TSWWSYY and CDR2 QGS. In DNA, the CDR3 is TGTGCTCTTGTTATTCCGGGGCTAGCGTGGTTGGAGTCGTACACCGATAAACTCATCTTT. Translated: CALVIPGLAWLESYTDKLIF.

This chain connects TRDV1 to TRDJ1; D unresolved. The V gene lost 1 base and the J gene lost 0 bases, with 9 bases spanning the gap. CDR1 and CDR2 from the germline V gene are TSWWSYY and QGS. The CDR3 covers 15 residues. In DNA form, the CDR3 reads TGTGCTCTTGGGGAACCTTCTAGGTACACCGATAAACTCATCTTT. Translating gives CALGEPSRYTDKLIF.

The gene calls are TRDV1 and TRDJ1; 11 bases match TRDD3. Looked up from germline, CDR1 is TSWWSYY and CDR2 is QGS. The V segment lost 1 base and the J segment 0 bases; nucleotides outside the gene matches: 19. The CDR3 extends over 22 amino acids. CDR3 protein: CALGERSAAGGYKGTYTDKLIF. CDR3 sequence (DNA): TGTGCTCTTGGGGAACGATCGGCAGCTGGGGGATACAAGGGAACATACACCGATAAACTCATCTTT.

In its sample, this clone ranks as large. V gene TRDV1 combines with J gene TRDJ1, with TRDD3 identical over 12 bases. Germline CDR1 reads TSWWSYY; CDR2 reads QGS. CDR3 length: 17 amino acids. Trimming at V came to 2 bases and at J to 3 bases, leaving 7 bases not matched to a gene. In nucleotides, the CDR3 is TGTGCTCTTGGGGAAGGCGGCTGGGGGATACGGGCCGATAAACTCATCTTT. As protein: CALGEGGWGIRADKLIF.

The chain has TRDV1 and TRDJ1, with TRDD3 matching over 8 bases. The CDR3 has 24 residues. The ends lost 0 bases at V and 11 bases at J; junction bases unmatched: 38. Germline V gene sequence: CDR1 TSWWSYY, CDR2 QGS. The CDR3 is CALGELGGFQSTIPAYHKNVELIF. The CDR3 region has the DNA TGTGCTCTTGGGGAACTTGGGGGATTCCAGAGTACTATCCCCGCCTACCATAAAAACGTTGAGCTCATCTTT.

This clone is large within its sample. The same CDR3 is also encoded by other DNA sequences in this sample. The chain is built from TRDV2 and TRDJ3; 12 nucleotides align to TRDD3. V gave up 4 bases and J gave up 0 bases; unmatched junction bases: 3. The V gene's germline CDR1 is GEAIGNYY and CDR2 EKD. The CDR3 runs 18 residues. Here the CDR3 DNA reads TGTGCCTGTGATACTGGGGGATACAGCTCCTGGGACACCCGACAGATGTTTTTC. Amino acid sequence: CACDTGGYSSWDTRQMFF.

The rearrangement links TRDV2 to TRDJ3; 11 positions match TRDD3. V dropped 0 bases and J dropped 1; count of bases not matched to a gene: 16. From germline, CDR1 is GEAIGNYY and CDR2 EKD. This CDR3 is 23 amino acids long. The CDR3 DNA sequence: TGTGCCTGTGACACCCTCGTTTCCTCATACTGGGGGATAGAGTCCTGGGACACCCGACAGATGTTTTTC. Translation: CACDTLVSSYWGIESWDTRQMFF.

Judged by abundance, this clone is large. The chain uses TRDV3 and TRDJ1; D gene unclear. Germline V gives CDR1 TVYSNPD, CDR2 GDNSRS (reference sequence). Between the trimmed V and J ends, which lost 1 base and 4 bases, there was a span of 7 bases. The CDR3 spans 11 residues. The DNA of the CDR3 is TGTGCCTTTACAATCCACGATAAACTCATCTTT. Translated, it gives CAFTIHDKLIF.

This clone is judged large. The CDR3 DNA sequence: TGTGCTCTTGGGGAACAATATATCGACTTACCCTGGGGGACATCCACCGACACCGATAAACTCATCTTT. Its translation is CALGEQYIDLPWGTSTDTDKLIF. V usage is TRDV1 and J usage is TRDJ1, with TRDD3 matching over 8 bases. CDR3 length: 23 amino acids. Germline V gene sequence: CDR1 TSWWSYY, CDR2 QGS. V dropped 1 base and J dropped 0; count of bases not matched to a gene: 25.

V usage is TRDV1 and J usage is TRDJ2; D may be TRDD3 (8 bases). The CDR3 loop spans 20 amino acids. Trimming removed 1 base at V and 1 base at J, with 22 bases between. Germline V gene data show CDR1 as TSWWSYY and CDR2 as QGS. The CDR3 region has the DNA TGTGCTCTTGGGGAACCTTTCCTACTTCTGGGGGAACTTTTGACAGCACAACTCTTCTTT. This codes for CALGEPFLLLGELLTAQLFF.

The table lists this clone with a few counts. J is TRDJ3 and V is TRDV2, with TRDD3 identical over 13 bases. CDR1 GEAIGNYY and CDR2 EKD come from the germline V gene. The CDR3 consists of 19 residues. Trimming took 3 bases from V and 4 from J; bases not matched to a gene: 8. DNA of the CDR3: TGTGCCTGTGACGAAACTGGGGGATACGCGTTATGGGACACCCGACAGATGTTTTTC. Its protein is CACDETGGYALWDTRQMFF.

The V and J genes are TRDV2 and TRDJ3; 9 bases align to TRDD3. Germline lookup yields CDR1 GEAIGNYY and CDR2 EKD. The V and J ends lost 0 bases and 0 bases, in that order; junction bases with no gene match: 14. The CDR3 consists of 22 residues. The CDR3 loop reads CACDTGFDLLGESSWDTRQMFF. The CDR3 nucleotides are TGTGCCTGTGACACCGGATTCGATCTACTGGGGGAAAGCTCCTGGGACACCCGACAGATGTTTTTC.

In its sample, this clone is large (0.1 to 1%). This chain uses TRDV1 with TRDJ1; TRDD3 matches at 8 bases. CDR3 size: 16 residues. The V gene's germline CDR1 is TSWWSYY and CDR2 QGS. V shed 7 bases, J shed 10 bases, and the junction held 20 bases outside the gene matches. This chain's CDR3 is CALEVFPSILGGRLIF. DNA of the CDR3: TGTGCTCTTGAGGTCTTCCCCTCAATACTGGGGGGTAGACTCATCTTT.

The chain is built from TRDV1 and TRDJ1; possibly TRDD2 or TRDD3 for D (5 bases each). V was trimmed by 1 base and J by 8 bases, leaving 29 bases between them. CDR1 and CDR2 from the germline V gene are TSWWSYY and QGS. The CDR3 has 19 amino acids. The CDR3 is CALGEPPYVGVTLGHKLIF. For the CDR3, the DNA is TGTGCTCTTGGGGAACCTCCCTACGTTGGGGTCACCCTCGGACACAAACTCATCTTT.

The chain links TRDV2 to TRDJ2; 9 nucleotides align to TRDD3. CDR1 GEAIGNYY and CDR2 EKD come from the germline V gene. With 0 bases clipped from V and 0 bases from J, the junction kept 4 bases outside the gene matches. CDR3 length: 17 amino acids. The CDR3 sequence is CACDTVGDKALTAQLFF. CDR3 nucleotide sequence: TGTGCCTGTGACACCGTGGGGGATAAAGCTTTGACAGCACAACTCTTCTTT.

This clone was counted a few times. The CDR3 nucleotides are TGTGCTCTTGGGCCGCACAACCTTCCGGGGATGTACTGGGGGATCCCGAGCGCCTCCGATAAACTCATCTTT. Its protein is CALGPHNLPGMYWGIPSASDKLIF. V is TRDV1 and J is TRDJ1; TRDD3 matches 10 bases. V gave up 5 bases and J gave up 3 bases; unmatched junction bases: 33. The CDR3 is made up of 24 amino acids. Germline lookup yields CDR1 TSWWSYY and CDR2 QGS.

This clone was seen a few times. The rearrangement links TRDV2 to TRDJ3, with 11 bases matching TRDD3. The CDR3 length is 21 residues. From germline, CDR1 is GEAIGNYY and CDR2 EKD. Trimming took 7 bases from V and 2 from J; bases not matched to a gene: 18. The CDR3 sequence is CACVPHGGYASSPWDTRQMFF. The CDR3 DNA reads as TGTGCCTGCGTGCCACATGGGGGATACGCGTCATCCCCCTGGGACACCCGACAGATGTTTTTC.

The V gene is TRDV1, the J gene TRDJ1, with 8 bases lining up with TRDD3. CDR3 length: 23 amino acids. V lost 9 bases to trimming and J lost 0 bases; unmatched junction nucleotides: 33. Germline-derived CDR1 and CDR2 are TSWWSYY and QGS. The CDR3 reads CALTSGPYSILGVLRSYTDKLIF. CDR3 nucleotides: TGTGCTCTGACATCAGGTCCCTACTCGATACTGGGGGTTCTACGTTCTTACACCGATAAACTCATCTTT.

This clone was seen a handful of times. The rearrangement links TRDV1 to TRDJ1; 9 bases align to TRDD3. The CDR3 spans 20 residues. Trimming at V came to 6 bases and at J to 2 bases, leaving 22 bases not matched to a gene. Per germline, CDR1 TSWWSYY and CDR2 QGS. The CDR3, as DNA: TGTGCTCTTGGTAGCCAATCCCTGAGGGGATACGTAGTTGGTACCGATAAACTCATCTTT. Protein: CALGSQSLRGYVVGTDKLIF.

By share, this clone ranks as large. CDR3 region: CACDTVGGWGTAQLFF. The DNA of the CDR3 is TGTGCCTGTGACACCGTTGGGGGATGGGGGACAGCACAACTCTTCTTT. The J gene is TRDJ2, the V gene TRDV2; TRDD3 matches 8 bases. CDR1 and CDR2 (germline): GEAIGNYY, EKD. With 0 bases clipped from V and 4 bases from J, the junction kept 6 bases outside the gene matches. The CDR3 has 16 residues.

About this clone itself: A read error may be the cause here, since a much bigger clone is one base away. This chain joins TRDV1 and TRDJ1; D may be TRDD3 (10 bases). The CDR3 loop spans 23 amino acids. Per germline, CDR1 TSWWSYY and CDR2 QGS. CDR3 DNA sequence: TGTGCTCTTGGGGAACTTATAGGGCCTTCCTACGTTTGGGGGATACTTCCCACCGAGAAACTCATCTTT. It translates to CALGELIGPSYVWGILPTEKLIF.